A single sample is the source of the 25 T cell receptor beta chains below, sequenced in a study of T-cell reconstitution after alpha-beta-depleted transplantation in children. For TCRbeta, the library was prepared with unique molecular identifiers. TCRdb reprocessed the PCR reads via MiXCR and lists one record per CDR3 protein. The sample lists over 90,000 distinct CDR3 sequences; approximately 6% were seen once. The sequences come from PBMCs, mostly from graft donor cells, collected 60 days after TCRalphabeta/CD19-depleted stem cell transplant. All receptors come from a female patient between 2 and 15 years old who had a stem cell transplant for Fanconi anemia, so the T cells may come from the graft donor.

V gene TRBV5-1 combines with J gene TRBJ2-3; no clear D gene. Germline V CDR1 and CDR2: SGHRS, YFSETQ. This CDR3 contains 18 residues. V lost 0 bases and J lost 2, with 19 bases in between. CDR3 residues: CASSLAGLEAHLTDTQYF. The CDR3 DNA sequence: TGCGCCAGCAGCTTGGCCGGCCTTGAAGCGCACCTCACAGATACGCAGTATTTT.

The table lists this clonotype with a few counts. The gene calls are TRBV5-1 and TRBJ1-2; a weak D match, TRBD1 (6 bases). The CDR3 is 15 residues long. V lost 1 base, J lost 4 bases, and 14 bases lay in between. Germline CDR1 is SGHRS and CDR2 is YFSETQ. CDR3 amino acids: CASSLFGGSTYGYTF. The CDR3 DNA is TGCGCCAGCAGCTTGTTTGGGGGCTCCACCTATGGCTACACCTTC.

The chain has TRBV18 and TRBJ2-5; tentative D call: TRBD1 (6 bases). The CDR3 is 15 amino acids. With 4 bases removed from V and 5 bases from J, the gap between germline ends came to 17 bases. Germline V gives CDR1 KGHSH, CDR2 LQKENI. The chain's CDR3 is CASSLGTTPWETQYF. In nucleotides, the CDR3 is TGTGCCAGCTCACTAGGGACAACTCCCTGGGAGACCCAGTACTTC.

This clonotype was recorded at least ten times. The chain carries TRBV5-1 and TRBJ2-1; possibly TRBD1 for D (6 bases). Germline CDR1 reads SGHRS; CDR2 reads YFSETQ. V was cut by 4 bases and J by 3 bases, with 17 bases left in between. This CDR3 has 16 amino acids. The CDR3 reads CASSLPRTVYYNEQFF. The CDR3 DNA is TGCGCCAGCAGCCTACCCCGGACAGTTTACTACAATGAGCAGTTCTTC.

Many counts were recorded for this clonotype. The J gene is TRBJ1-2, the V gene TRBV28; TRBD1 agrees at 10 bases. The CDR3 is made up of 14 amino acids. The V gene end was trimmed by 5 bases and the J gene end by 4 bases; junction bases not matched to a gene: 4. The germline gives CDR1 MDHEN, CDR2 SYDVKM. CDR3 protein: CASSPDRGGYGYTF. In nucleotides, the CDR3 is TGTGCCAGCAGTCCGGACAGGGGGGGCTATGGCTACACCTTC.

In this sample, this clonotype turned up many times. The chain carries TRBV11-2 and TRBJ2-1, with D uncertain. The CDR3 contains 18 residues. Trimming cost V 1 base and J 0 bases, with 16 bases left between them. The germline gives CDR1 SGHAT, CDR2 FQNNGV. The CDR3 coding sequence is TGTGCCAGCAGCTTAGTGATTTACGACGGACCCTCCTACAATGAGCAGTTCTTC. Translated, it gives CASSLVIYDGPSYNEQFF.

This clonotype was detected many times. The chain couples TRBV12-3 or TRBV12-4 to TRBJ2-7; possibly TRBD1 for D (5 bases). V lost 5 bases to trimming and J lost 0 bases, with 11 bases between them. The CDR3 covers 14 residues. CDR3 loop: CASSRTSSSYEQYF. DNA of the CDR3: TGTGCCAGCAGTCGGACATCGAGCTCCTACGAGCAGTACTTC.

This clonotype turned up a few times. This sequence joins TRBV29-1 and TRBJ1-2, with D perhaps TRBD1 (5 bases). Germline V gene lookup returns CDR1 SQVTM and CDR2 ANQGSEA. V lost 2 bases to trimming and J lost 0 bases, with 10 bases between them. CDR3 length: 14 residues. CDR3 nucleotides: TGCAGCGTTGAAACCCGGGGGACTAACTATGGCTACACCTTC. It yields the protein CSVETRGTNYGYTF.

At least ten counts were recorded for this clonotype. The chain uses TRBV29-1 and TRBJ2-4; 7 bases are shared with TRBD1. The length of the CDR3 is 14 residues. In germline, CDR1 is SQVTM, CDR2 ANQGSEA. The V and J ends lost 8 bases and 1 base, in that order; junction bases with no gene match: 8. The CDR3 DNA is TGCAGCTTCTCCCCGGGACAGGCCAAAAACATTCAGTACTTC. Amino acid sequence: CSFSPGQAKNIQYF.

This clonotype was counted ten times or more. The chain combines TRBV5-1 with TRBJ2-7; a weak D match, TRBD2 (6 bases). The germline V and J ends were trimmed by 2 bases and 1 base, with 10 bases remaining between them. The germline V gene has CDR1 SGHRS and CDR2 YFSETQ. The CDR3 is made up of 14 amino acids. Here the CDR3 DNA reads TGCGCCAGCAGCTTTAGCGGAGTATCCTACGAGCAGTACTTC. This sequence encodes CASSFSGVSYEQYF.

This chain joins TRBV10-3 and TRBJ1-6; 9 bases map to TRBD1. The CDR3 extends over 13 amino acids. The germline gives CDR1 ENHRY, CDR2 SYGVKD. Trimming at V came to 10 bases and at J to 5 bases, leaving 3 bases not matched to a gene. CDR3 in DNA: TGTGCCAGCAGGACAGGGGATAATTCACCCCTCCACTTT. It encodes CASRTGDNSPLHF.

This clonotype occurred many times. CDR3 in DNA: TGTGCCAGCAGGCTGACAGGAACCTACGAGCAGTACTTC. It specifies CASRLTGTYEQYF. V usage is TRBV12-3 or TRBV12-4 and J usage is TRBJ2-7, with a possible D match to TRBD1 (6 bases). Trimming shortened V by 6 bases and J by 2 bases, and 11 bases separated the two germline ends. The CDR3 has 13 amino acids.

This clonotype was counted at least ten times. The V call is TRBV3-1, the J call TRBJ2-1; TRBD2 is a possible D gene (6 bases). The germline V gene has CDR1 LGHDT and CDR2 YNNKEL (reference sequence). Between the trimmed V and J ends, which lost 4 bases and 9 bases, there was a span of 22 bases. This CDR3 is 16 amino acids long. This CDR3 is CASSRAGSAKTGEQFF. The CDR3 DNA reads TGTGCCAGCAGCCGGGCGGGGAGCGCCAAAACAGGTGAGCAGTTCTTC.

This clonotype was seen repeatedly, ten times or more. This chain connects TRBV28 to TRBJ2-3, with D perhaps given as TRBD1 or TRBD2 (6 bases each). From germline, CDR1 is MDHEN and CDR2 SYDVKM. The V gene lost 0 bases and the J gene lost 4 bases, with 11 bases spanning the gap. The CDR3 is 15 residues long. The CDR3 coding sequence is TGTGCCAGCAGTTTATGGGTGGGGGGCGCAGATACGCAGTATTTT. Protein: CASSLWVGGADTQYF. Complete variable domain (other parts from reference TRBV28 and TRBJ2-3): DVKVTQSSRYLVKRTGEKVFLECVQDMDHENMFWYRQDPGLGLRLIYFSYDVKMKEKGDIPEGYSVSREKKERFSLILESASTNQTSMYLCASSLWVGGADTQYFGPGTRLTVL.

This clonotype showed up many times. The chain uses TRBV28 and TRBJ2-1; D remains ambiguous. Germline CDR1 and CDR2: MDHEN and SYDVKM. V lost 2 bases to trimming and J lost 0 bases, with 8 bases between them. This CDR3 has 15 residues. The CDR3 sequence: CASSLRPRSYNEQFF. DNA for the CDR3: TGTGCCAGCAGTTTAAGGCCCCGCTCCTACAATGAGCAGTTCTTC.

The chain has TRBV3-1 and TRBJ1-5, with 7 bases aligning to TRBD1. The CDR3 has 18 amino acids. Germline loops: CDR1 LGHDT, CDR2 YNNKEL (reference sequence). V shed 8 bases, J shed 0 bases, and the junction held 16 bases outside the gene matches. The CDR3 DNA is TGTGCCAGCTGTTTAGGGGACAGTGAAGATTATAGCAATCAGCCCCAGCATTTT. Its protein product is CASCLGDSEDYSNQPQHF.

This clonotype has ten or more counts. This chain joins TRBV9 and TRBJ2-1; a weak D match, TRBD2 (6 bases). The CDR3 covers 14 residues. Germline-derived CDR1 and CDR2 are SGDLS and YYNGEE. Trimming cost V 4 bases and J 8 bases, with 16 bases left between them. The CDR3 DNA reads TGTGCCAGCAGCCCGCCGACTAGAGGTTATGAGCAGTTCTTC. Translation gives CASSPPTRGYEQFF.

This clonotype has only a few counts. This chain uses TRBV2 with TRBJ2-4, with 9 bases that match TRBD1. The germline CDR1 and CDR2 sequences are SNHLY and FYNNEI. This CDR3 contains 14 residues. Losses at the gene ends were 8 bases for V and 11 bases for J; bases not matched to a gene: 13. The CDR3 loop reads CASESLQGAKVQYF. In DNA, the CDR3 is TGTGCCAGCGAGTCCCTACAGGGGGCGAAGGTTCAGTACTTC.

This clonotype was found many times. The chain carries TRBV11-2 and TRBJ2-2; D perhaps matches TRBD1 (6 bases). Germline V gene sequence: CDR1 SGHAT, CDR2 FQNNGV. Deletions cut 2 bases from V and 6 bases from J, with 13 bases between. This CDR3 spans 15 amino acids. The CDR3 nucleotides read TGTGCCAGCAGCTTAAGGGGGACCCTGGCCGGGGAGCTGTTTTTT. It specifies CASSLRGTLAGELFF. Complete variable domain (other parts from reference TRBV11-2 and TRBJ2-2): EAGVAQSPRYKIIEKRQSVAFWCNPISGHATLYWYQQILGQGPKLLIQFQNNGVVDDSQLPKDRFSAERLKGVDSTLKIQPAKLEDSAVYLCASSLRGTLAGELFFGEGSRLTVL.

In this sample, this clonotype turned up many times. The chain joins TRBV2 to TRBJ2-2; no firm D call. This CDR3 has 13 amino acids. The germline V and J ends were trimmed by 5 bases and 7 bases, with 11 bases remaining between them. Germline loops: CDR1 SNHLY, CDR2 FYNNEI. The CDR3 protein is CASSRTFLGELFF. CDR3 DNA: TGTGCCAGCAGTCGGACCTTTCTCGGGGAGCTGTTTTTT.

Many counts were recorded for this clonotype. This chain connects TRBV24-1 to TRBJ1-1; 7 nucleotides line up with TRBD1. The CDR3 is 13 amino acids. CDR1 KGHDR and CDR2 SFDVKD come from the germline V gene. J gave up 11 bases and V 0 bases, and 5 bases lay outside the gene matches. The DNA of the CDR3 is TGTGCCACCAGTGATTTGCACAGGGGAAGGGCTTTCTTT. Its protein product is CATSDLHRGRAFF.

The DNA for the CDR3 is TGCAGTGCTAGGTTGACTAGCGGGAGGGGCGCGAACACCGGGGAGCTGTTTTTT. As protein: CSARLTSGRGANTGELFF. The chain recombines TRBV20-1 with TRBJ2-2; 14 bases agree with TRBD2. Per germline, CDR1 DFQATT and CDR2 SNEGSKA (reference sequence). Trimming cost V 3 bases and J 0 bases; bases outside gene matches: 6. The CDR3 has 18 residues.

This clonotype showed up many times. This chain links TRBV27 with TRBJ2-3; perhaps TRBD2 as D (6 bases). This CDR3 spans 15 amino acids. The germline gives CDR1 MNHEY, CDR2 SMNVEV (reference sequence). The V gene lost 7 bases and the J gene lost 0 bases, with 14 bases spanning the gap. The CDR3 coding sequence is TGTGCCAGCACCCAGAGGAGGGGTAGCACAGATACGCAGTATTTT. This encodes CASTQRRGSTDTQYF.

This clonotype was counted ten times or more. The chain couples TRBV15 to TRBJ1-1; D possibly corresponds to TRBD1 (5 bases). The CDR3 sequence is 15 residues long. The germline gives CDR1 LNHNV, CDR2 YYDKDF (reference sequence). The V gene lost 2 bases and the J gene lost 4 bases, with 14 bases spanning the gap. The CDR3 coding sequence is TGTGCCACCAGCAGAACGTGGGGCTCGGGCACTGAAGCTTTCTTT. Protein sequence: CATSRTWGSGTEAFF.

This clonotype was detected many times. DNA for the CDR3: TGCAGTGCTAGAGATCGCCAGAACTATGGCTACACCTTC. This sequence encodes CSARDRQNYGYTF. V gene TRBV20-1 combines with J gene TRBJ1-2, with D hard to call. Germline V gene data show CDR1 as DFQATT and CDR2 as SNEGSKA (reference sequence). V was clipped by 0 bases and J by 2 bases, with 7 bases between them. This CDR3 region has 13 residues.